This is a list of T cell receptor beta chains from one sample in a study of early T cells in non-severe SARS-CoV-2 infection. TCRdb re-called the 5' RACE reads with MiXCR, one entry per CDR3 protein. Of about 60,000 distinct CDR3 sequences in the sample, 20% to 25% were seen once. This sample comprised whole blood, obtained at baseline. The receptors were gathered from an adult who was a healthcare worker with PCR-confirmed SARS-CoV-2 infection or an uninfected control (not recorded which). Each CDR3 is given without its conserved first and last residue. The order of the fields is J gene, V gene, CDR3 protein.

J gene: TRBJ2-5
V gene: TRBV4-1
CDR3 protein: ASSRDPGQGVMETQY

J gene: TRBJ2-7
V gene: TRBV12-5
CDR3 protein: ASGLAGEYEQY

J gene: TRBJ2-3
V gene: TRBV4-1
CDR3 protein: ASSQELGQGADTQY

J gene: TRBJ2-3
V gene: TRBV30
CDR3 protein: AWSNRDTQY

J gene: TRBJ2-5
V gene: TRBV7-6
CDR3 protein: ASSLGTVSETQY

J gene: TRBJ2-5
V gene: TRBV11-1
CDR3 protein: ASSSGLTQY

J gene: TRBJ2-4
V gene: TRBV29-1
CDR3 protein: SARQGADIQY

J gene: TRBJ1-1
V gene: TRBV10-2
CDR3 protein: ASSDMGNTEAF

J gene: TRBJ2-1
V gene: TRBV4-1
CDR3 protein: ASSQVELHEQF

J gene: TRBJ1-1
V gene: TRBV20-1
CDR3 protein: SASRPGQGLSRRTF